This T cell receptor beta chain was observed in a study of blood T cell repertoires in COVID-19. Study as a whole: Donors in the United States, Italy and Spain gave samples during acute or convalescent COVID-19.

Among Cohort 3 donors, those recovered had two negative PCRs, clearance, or symptom resolution. Original methodology: Reference gene primer amplification gave estimated nucleated cell counts. The data were produced by immunoSEQ multiplex PCR, yet TCRdb's version contains in-frame clones alone and is incomplete. V and J calls and clone size are copied from that table; D and trimming were computed from the DNA. The sample lists under 300,000 clones, 75% to 95% occurring once. Trimming removed 1 base at V and 0 bases at J, with 12 bases between. This CDR3 region has 16 residues. Germline V lookup: CDR1 KGHSH, CDR2 LQKENI.

The material sequenced was PBMCs or T cells enriched from blood (not recorded which). The chain uses TRBV18 and TRBJ1-1; D is uncertain. This receptor was obtained from a woman between 18 and 29 years old who had recovered from COVID-19. The CDR3 DNA reads TGTGCCAGCTCACCACAACAGCTATCCATGAACACTGAAGCTTTCTTT. It yields the protein CASSPQQLSMNTEAFF.